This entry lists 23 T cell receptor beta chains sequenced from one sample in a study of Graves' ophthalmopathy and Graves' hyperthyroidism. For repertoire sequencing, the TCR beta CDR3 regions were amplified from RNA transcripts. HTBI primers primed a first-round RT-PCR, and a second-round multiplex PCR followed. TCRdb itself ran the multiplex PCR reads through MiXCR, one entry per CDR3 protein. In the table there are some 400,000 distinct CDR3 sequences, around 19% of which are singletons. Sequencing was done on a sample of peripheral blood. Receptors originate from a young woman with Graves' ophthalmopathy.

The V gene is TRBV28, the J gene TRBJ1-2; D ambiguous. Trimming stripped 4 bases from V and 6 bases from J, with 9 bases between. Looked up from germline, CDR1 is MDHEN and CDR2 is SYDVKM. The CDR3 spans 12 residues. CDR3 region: CASSSLQHGYTF. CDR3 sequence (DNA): TGTGCCAGCAGTTCGCTACAGCATGGCTACACCTTC.

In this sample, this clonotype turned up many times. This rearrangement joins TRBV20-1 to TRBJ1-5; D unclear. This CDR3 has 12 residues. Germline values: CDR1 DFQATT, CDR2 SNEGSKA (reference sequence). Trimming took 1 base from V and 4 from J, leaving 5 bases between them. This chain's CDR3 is CSARAGNQPQHF. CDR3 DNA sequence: TGCAGTGCTAGAGCGGGAAATCAGCCCCAGCATTTT.

CDR3: CASSLGDSYQPQHF. The CDR3 nucleotides read TGTGCCAGCAGCTTGGGGGACAGCTATCAGCCCCAGCATTTT. This chain joins TRBV7-2 and TRBJ1-5, with TRBD1 matching 7 bases. Germline CDR1 is SGHTA and CDR2 is FQGNSA. Unmatched junction bases numbered 4, after V lost 3 bases and J lost 5 bases. The CDR3 runs 14 residues.

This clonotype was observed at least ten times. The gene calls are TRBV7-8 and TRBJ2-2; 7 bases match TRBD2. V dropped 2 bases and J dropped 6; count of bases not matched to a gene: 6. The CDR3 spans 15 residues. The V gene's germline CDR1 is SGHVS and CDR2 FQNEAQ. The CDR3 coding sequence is TGTGCCAGCAGCTTATTCGGGGGGATCGCCGGGGAGCTGTTTTTT. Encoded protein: CASSLFGGIAGELFF.

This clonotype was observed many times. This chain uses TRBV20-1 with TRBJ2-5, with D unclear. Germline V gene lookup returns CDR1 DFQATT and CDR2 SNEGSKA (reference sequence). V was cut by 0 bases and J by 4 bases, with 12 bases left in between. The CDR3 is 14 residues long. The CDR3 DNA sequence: TGCAGTGCTAGAGATGAACAGTTCAGAGAGACCCAGTACTTC. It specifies CSARDEQFRETQYF.

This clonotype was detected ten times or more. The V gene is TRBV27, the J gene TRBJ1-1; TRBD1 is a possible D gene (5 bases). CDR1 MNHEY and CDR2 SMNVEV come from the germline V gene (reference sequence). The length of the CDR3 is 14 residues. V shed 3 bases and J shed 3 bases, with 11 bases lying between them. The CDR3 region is CASSFQGRYTEAFF. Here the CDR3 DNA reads TGTGCCAGCAGTTTCCAGGGAAGGTACACTGAAGCTTTCTTT.

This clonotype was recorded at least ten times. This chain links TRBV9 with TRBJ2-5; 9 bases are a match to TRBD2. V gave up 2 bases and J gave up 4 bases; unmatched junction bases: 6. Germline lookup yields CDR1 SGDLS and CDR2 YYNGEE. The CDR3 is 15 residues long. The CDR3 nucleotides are TGTGCCAGCAGCGTTGCGGGGGGGCCAGGAGAGACCCAGTACTTC. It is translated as CASSVAGGPGETQYF.

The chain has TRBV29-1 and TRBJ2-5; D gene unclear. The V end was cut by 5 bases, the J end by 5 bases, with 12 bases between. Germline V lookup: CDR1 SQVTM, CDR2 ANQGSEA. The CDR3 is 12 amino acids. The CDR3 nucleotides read TGCAGCGTTCGACGGTCGCAGGAGACCCAGTACTTC. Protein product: CSVRRSQETQYF.

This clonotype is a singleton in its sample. CDR3 nucleotides: TGCGCCAGCAGTTACAGGGGGCAAGGTCGAGATACGCAGTATTTT. Its translation is CASSYRGQGRDTQYF. The chain uses TRBV4-1 and TRBJ2-3, with 9 bases aligning to TRBD1. Germline trimming cut 6 bases from V and 5 bases from J; bases unmatched to any gene: 9. This CDR3 spans 15 amino acids. CDR1 MGHRA and CDR2 YSYEKL come from the germline V gene.

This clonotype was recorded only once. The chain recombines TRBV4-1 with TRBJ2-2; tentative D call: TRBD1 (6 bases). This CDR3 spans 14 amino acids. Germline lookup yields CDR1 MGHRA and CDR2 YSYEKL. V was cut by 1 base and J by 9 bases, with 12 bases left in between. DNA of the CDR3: TGCGCCAGCAGCCAAGTGGCAGGGGATCGGGAGCTGTTTTTT. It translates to CASSQVAGDRELFF.

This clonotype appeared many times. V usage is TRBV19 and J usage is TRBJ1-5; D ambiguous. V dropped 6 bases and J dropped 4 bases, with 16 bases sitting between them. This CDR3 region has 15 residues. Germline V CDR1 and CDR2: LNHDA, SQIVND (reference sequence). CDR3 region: CASRPPGRPNQPQHF. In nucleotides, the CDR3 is TGTGCCAGTAGACCACCCGGACGTCCTAATCAGCCCCAGCATTTT.

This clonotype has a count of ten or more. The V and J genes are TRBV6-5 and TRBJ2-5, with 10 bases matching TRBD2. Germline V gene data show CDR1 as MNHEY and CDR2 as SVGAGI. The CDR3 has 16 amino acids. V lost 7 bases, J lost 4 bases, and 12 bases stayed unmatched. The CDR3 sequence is CASTWTSGYSRETQYF. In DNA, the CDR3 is TGTGCCAGCACCTGGACTAGCGGTTACTCGCGAGAGACCCAGTACTTC.

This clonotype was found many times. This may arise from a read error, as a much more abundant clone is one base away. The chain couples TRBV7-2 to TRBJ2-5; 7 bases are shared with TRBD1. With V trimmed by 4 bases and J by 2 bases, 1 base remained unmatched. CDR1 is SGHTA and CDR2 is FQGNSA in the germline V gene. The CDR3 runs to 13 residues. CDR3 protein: CASSSGQQETQYF. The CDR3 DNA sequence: TGTGCCAGCAGCTCGGGACAGCAAGAGACCCAGTACTTC.

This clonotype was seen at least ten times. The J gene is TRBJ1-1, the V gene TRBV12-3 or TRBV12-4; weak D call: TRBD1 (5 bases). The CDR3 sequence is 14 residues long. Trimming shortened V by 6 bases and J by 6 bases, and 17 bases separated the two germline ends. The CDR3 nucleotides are TGTGCCAGCAGCACCCCACCAGGGTTCCCTGAAGCTTTCTTT. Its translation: CASSTPPGFPEAFF.

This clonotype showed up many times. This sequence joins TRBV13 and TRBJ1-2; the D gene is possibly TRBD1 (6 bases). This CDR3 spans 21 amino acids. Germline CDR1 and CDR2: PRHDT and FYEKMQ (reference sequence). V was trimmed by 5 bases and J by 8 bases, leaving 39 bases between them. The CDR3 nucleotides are TGTGCCAGCAGCCCTATAGGTTACAGGGCCCCTAGCAAAGAATTCAAGACGGGCTACACCTTC. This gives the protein CASSPIGYRAPSKEFKTGYTF.

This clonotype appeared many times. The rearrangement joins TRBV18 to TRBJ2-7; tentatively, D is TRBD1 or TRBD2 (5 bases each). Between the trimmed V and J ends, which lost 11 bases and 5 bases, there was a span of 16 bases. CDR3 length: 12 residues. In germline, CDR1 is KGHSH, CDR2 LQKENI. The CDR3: CAGRGDGNEQYF. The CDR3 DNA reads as TGTGCCGGCAGAGGGGATGGCAACGAGCAGTACTTC.

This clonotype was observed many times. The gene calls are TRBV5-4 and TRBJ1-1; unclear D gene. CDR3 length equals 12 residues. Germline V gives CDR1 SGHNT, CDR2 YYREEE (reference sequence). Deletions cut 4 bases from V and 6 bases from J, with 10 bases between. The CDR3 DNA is TGTGCCAGCAGCATTATGGGCGCTGAAGCTTTCTTT. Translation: CASSIMGAEAFF.

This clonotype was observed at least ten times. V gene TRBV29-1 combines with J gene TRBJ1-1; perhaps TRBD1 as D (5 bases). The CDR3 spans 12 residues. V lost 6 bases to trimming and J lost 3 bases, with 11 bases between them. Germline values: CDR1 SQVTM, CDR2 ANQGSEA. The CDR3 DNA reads TGCAGCGTACATCAGGGCTACACTGAAGCTTTCTTT. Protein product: CSVHQGYTEAFF.

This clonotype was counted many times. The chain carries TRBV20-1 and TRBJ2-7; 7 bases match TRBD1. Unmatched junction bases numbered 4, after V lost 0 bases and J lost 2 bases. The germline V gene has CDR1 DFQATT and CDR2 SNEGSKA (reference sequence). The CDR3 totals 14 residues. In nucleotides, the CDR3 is TGCAGTGCTAGAGATGGGCAGGGGGCCTACGAGCAGTACTTC. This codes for CSARDGQGAYEQYF.

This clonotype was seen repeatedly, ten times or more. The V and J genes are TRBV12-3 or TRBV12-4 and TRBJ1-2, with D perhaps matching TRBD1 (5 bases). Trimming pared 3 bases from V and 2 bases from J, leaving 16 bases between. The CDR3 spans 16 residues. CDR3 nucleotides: TGTGCCAGCAGTTTTACGGGACGGAGGTCCAACTATGGCTACACCTTC. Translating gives CASSFTGRRSNYGYTF.

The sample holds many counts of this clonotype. CDR3 protein: CASRGWDTRKNYGYTF. CDR3 coding DNA: TGTGCCAGCAGGGGTTGGGACACCAGAAAGAACTATGGCTACACCTTC. The V gene is TRBV6-5, the J gene TRBJ1-2; a weak D match, TRBD1 (6 bases). CDR1 and CDR2 from the germline V gene are MNHEY and SVGAGI. The V and J ends lost 6 bases and 2 bases respectively, with 19 bases between them. CDR3 length equals 16 residues.

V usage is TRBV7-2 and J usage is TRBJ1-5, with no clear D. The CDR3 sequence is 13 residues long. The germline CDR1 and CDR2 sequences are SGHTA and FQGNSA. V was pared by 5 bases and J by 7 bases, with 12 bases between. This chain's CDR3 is CASSPISKQPQHF. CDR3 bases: TGTGCCAGCAGCCCAATCAGTAAGCAGCCCCAGCATTTT.

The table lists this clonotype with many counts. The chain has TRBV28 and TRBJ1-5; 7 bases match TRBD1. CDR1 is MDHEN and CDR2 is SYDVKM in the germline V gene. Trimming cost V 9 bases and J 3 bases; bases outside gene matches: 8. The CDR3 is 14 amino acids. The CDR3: CASRPRGVNQPQHF. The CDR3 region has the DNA TGTGCCAGTCGCCCCAGGGGGGTCAATCAGCCCCAGCATTTT.